Listed below are T cell receptor beta chains from one sample, sequenced in a study of T cell repertoires in cytomegalovirus infection. One entry per CDR3 protein, called by TCRdb with MiXCR from the reads. The sample includes over 300,000 distinct CDR3 sequences, roughly a sixth of them seen just once. Sequencing was done on a sample of PBMCs. Receptors originate from a human donor in good health (CMV status not recorded). Some clones in this sample may be carry-over from other donors' samples. The CDR3 runs from the conserved cysteine through the conserved F or W. The D gene is left open where the match is weak. Not all rows give a size; the values are once, few, many and, for expanded clones, a class.

J gene	CDR3 length	D gene	V gene	clone size	CDR3 protein	CDR3 DNA
TRBJ1-1	14	.	TRBV5-1	.	CASSSRVTNTEAFF	TGCGCCAGCAGCTCCAGGGTTACCAACACTGAAGCTTTCTTT
TRBJ1-3	16	.	TRBV19	few	CASSIPFGRSGNTIYF	TGTGCCAGTAGTATACCCTTTGGGAGGTCTGGAAACACCATATATTTT
TRBJ1-2	16	.	TRBV15	.	CATSRDSRAEGYGYTF	TGTGCCACCAGCAGAGATTCGAGGGCCGAAGGCTATGGCTACACCTTC
TRBJ1-5	12	.	TRBV12-3/TRBV12-4	many	CASSLTYQPQHF	TGTGCCAGCAGTTTAACTTATCAGCCCCAGCATTTT
TRBJ2-3	18	.	TRBV4-2	.	CASSQDPTAATSTDTQYF	TGTGCCAGCAGCCAAGATCCAACTGCCGCTACTAGCACAGATACGCAGTATTTT
TRBJ2-5	13	TRBD1	TRBV11-1	.	CASSLDRVKTQYF	TGTGCCAGCAGCTTGGACAGGGTGAAGACCCAGTACTTC
TRBJ1-1	14	.	TRBV11-1	.	CASSFTAGMSEAFF	TGTGCCAGCAGCTTCACCGCAGGGATGTCCGAAGCTTTCTTT
TRBJ1-5	13	.	TRBV6-8	.	CASRVRDNQPQHF	TGTGCCAGCAGGGTCAGGGACAATCAGCCCCAGCATTTT
TRBJ2-1	11	.	TRBV5-5	.	CASSLGWGQFF	TGTGCCAGCAGCTTGGGCTGGGGGCAGTTCTTC
TRBJ2-5	13	.	TRBV15	few	CATGYIIRETQYF	TGTGCCACGGGGTATATTATTCGGGAGACCCAGTACTTC
TRBJ2-2	13	.	TRBV19	.	CASSIGPPVGLFF	TGTGCCAGTAGTATAGGGCCGCCGGTGGGGCTGTTTTTT
TRBJ1-3	16	.	TRBV7-2	many	CASSSHEIGWGNTIYF	TGTGCCAGCAGCTCCCATGAAATAGGGTGGGGAAACACCATATATTTT
TRBJ1-1	15	.	TRBV2	.	CAGTLGQSVPTEAFF	TGTGCCGGAACCTTGGGACAATCGGTGCCCACTGAAGCTTTCTTT
TRBJ1-1	15	.	TRBV28	many	CASSTIRVRNTEAFF	TGTGCCAGCAGTACAATCCGGGTTAGGAACACTGAAGCTTTCTTT
TRBJ2-2	14	.	TRBV12-5	few	CASGLPVGTGELFF	TGTGCTAGTGGTTTACCGGTTGGCACCGGGGAGCTGTTTTTT
TRBJ1-1	13	.	TRBV2	.	CATHVTGGTEAFF	TGTGCCACCCACGTGACGGGCGGCACTGAAGCTTTCTTT
TRBJ1-5	14	.	TRBV12-3/TRBV12-4	few	CASSPGYNNQPQHF	TGTGCCAGCAGTCCAGGGTATAACAATCAGCCCCAGCATTTT
TRBJ1-4	14	.	TRBV12-3/TRBV12-4	many	CASSFWDSNEKLFF	TGTGCCAGCAGTTTTTGGGACTCTAATGAAAAACTGTTTTTT
TRBJ2-3	19	TRBD1	TRBV7-9	many	CASSLTGRQGSFFTDTQYF	TGTGCCAGCAGCCTAACGGGGCGACAGGGTTCCTTCTTCACAGATACGCAGTATTTT
TRBJ1-2	14	TRBD1	TRBV7-9	many	CASSKPGQRYGYTF	TGTGCCAGCAGCAAGCCGGGACAGCGCTATGGCTACACCTTC
TRBJ1-2	14	.	TRBV7-6	.	CASSHEATNYGYTF	TGTGCCAGCAGCCATGAAGCAACTAACTATGGCTACACCTTC
TRBJ1-3	14	.	TRBV6-2/TRBV6-3	few	CASARTNSGNTIYF	TGTGCCAGCGCGCGGACCAACTCTGGAAACACCATATATTTT
TRBJ2-7	12	.	TRBV10-3	.	CAISDLDYEQYF	TGTGCCATCAGTGATTTGGACTACGAGCAGTACTTC
TRBJ1-5	16	TRBD1	TRBV19	.	CASSPRGTDSNQPQHF	TGTGCCAGTAGTCCGCGGGGGACAGATAGCAATCAGCCCCAGCATTTT